Reported below is one TCR beta chain. The assay was immunoSEQ multiplex PCR, and TCRdb's table has in-frame clones only and misses some. The sample yields some 290,000 clones, about 90% seen once. The data originate from a study of blood T cell repertoires in COVID-19. About the research overall: Some COVID-19 samples were acute and others convalescent; all came from the United States, Italy and Spain.

The junction had 13 bases not matched to a gene; V was cut back by 10 bases and J by 8 bases. This CDR3 is 13 amino acids long. From germline, CDR1 is MDHEN and CDR2 SYDVKM. This clonotype was sampled from a woman aged 30 to 39 with COVID-19, enrolled during active disease. The sequenced material came from peripheral blood. The J gene is TRBJ1-2, the V gene TRBV28; 7 nucleotides agree with TRBD1. The CDR3 coding sequence is TGTGCCACTCTTCAGACAGGGACCAGAGGCTACACCTTC. Protein sequence: CATLQTGTRGYTF.